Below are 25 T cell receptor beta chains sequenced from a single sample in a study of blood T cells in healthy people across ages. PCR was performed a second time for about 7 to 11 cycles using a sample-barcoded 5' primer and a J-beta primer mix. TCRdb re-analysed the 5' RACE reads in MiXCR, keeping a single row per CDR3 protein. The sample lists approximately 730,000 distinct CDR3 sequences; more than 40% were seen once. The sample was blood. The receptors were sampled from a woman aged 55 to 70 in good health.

CDR3 sequence (DNA): TGTGCCAGCAGCAGCGGGAGGGCCGCAGATACGCAGTATTTT. Translating gives CASSSGRAADTQYF. The chain links TRBV2 to TRBJ2-3; 10 bases are a match to TRBD2. This CDR3 has 14 residues. Germline assignment: CDR1 SNHLY and CDR2 FYNNEI. V dropped 6 bases and J dropped 4; count of bases not matched to a gene: 4.

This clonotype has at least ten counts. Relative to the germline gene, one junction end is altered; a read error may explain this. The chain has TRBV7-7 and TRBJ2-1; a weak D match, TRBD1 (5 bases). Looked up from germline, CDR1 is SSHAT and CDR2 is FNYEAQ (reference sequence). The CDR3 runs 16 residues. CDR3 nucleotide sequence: TGTGCTAGCAGCTTAGGGTCTGGGTCAGGGAACAATGAGCAGTTCTTC. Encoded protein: CASSLGSGSGNNEQFF.

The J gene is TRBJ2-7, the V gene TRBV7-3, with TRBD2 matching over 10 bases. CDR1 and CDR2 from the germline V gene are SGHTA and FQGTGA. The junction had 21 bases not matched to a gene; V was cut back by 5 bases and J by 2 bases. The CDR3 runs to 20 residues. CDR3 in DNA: TGTGCCAGCAGCCCTTCTTTAAAAGGTCTAGCGGGGGAACGGACCTACGAGCAGTACTTC. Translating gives CASSPSLKGLAGERTYEQYF.

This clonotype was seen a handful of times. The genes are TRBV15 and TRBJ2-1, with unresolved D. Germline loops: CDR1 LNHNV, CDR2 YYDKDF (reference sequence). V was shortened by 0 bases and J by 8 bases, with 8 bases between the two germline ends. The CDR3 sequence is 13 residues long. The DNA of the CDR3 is TGTGCCACCAGCAGAGAGGGCGCCGATGAGCAGTTCTTC. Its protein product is CATSREGADEQFF.

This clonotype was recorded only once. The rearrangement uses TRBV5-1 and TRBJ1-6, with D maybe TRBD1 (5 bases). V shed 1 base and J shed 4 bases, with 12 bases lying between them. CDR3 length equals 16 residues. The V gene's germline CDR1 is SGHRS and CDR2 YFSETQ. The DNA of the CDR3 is TGCGCCAGCAGCTTGAATCAGGGTGGATATAATTCACCCCTCCACTTT. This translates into CASSLNQGGYNSPLHF.

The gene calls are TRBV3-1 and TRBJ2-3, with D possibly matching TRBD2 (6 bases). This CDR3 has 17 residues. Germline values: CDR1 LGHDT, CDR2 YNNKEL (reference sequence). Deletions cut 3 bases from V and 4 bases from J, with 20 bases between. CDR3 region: CASSHTGTSLFPDTQYF. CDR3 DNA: TGTGCCAGCAGCCACACCGGGACTTCCCTTTTTCCAGATACGCAGTATTTT.

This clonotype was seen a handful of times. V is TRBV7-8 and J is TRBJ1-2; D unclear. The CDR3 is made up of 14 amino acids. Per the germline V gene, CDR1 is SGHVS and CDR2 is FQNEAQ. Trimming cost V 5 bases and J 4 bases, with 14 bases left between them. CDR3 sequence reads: CASSPGVSSYGYTF. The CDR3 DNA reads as TGTGCCAGCAGCCCCGGCGTTTCGTCCTATGGCTACACCTTC.

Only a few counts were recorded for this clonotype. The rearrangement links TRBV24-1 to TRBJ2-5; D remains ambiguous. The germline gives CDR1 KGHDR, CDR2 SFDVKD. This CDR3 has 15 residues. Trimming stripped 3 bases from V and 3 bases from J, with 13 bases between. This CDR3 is CATSDPQPKEETQYF. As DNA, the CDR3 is TGTGCCACCAGTGATCCACAGCCCAAAGAAGAGACCCAGTACTTC.

The CDR3 loop reads CASSPPGTGRDEQFF. The CDR3 region has the DNA TGTGCCAGCAGCCCCCCCGGGACAGGGAGAGATGAGCAGTTCTTC. V and J are TRBV6-2 or TRBV6-3 and TRBJ2-1; TRBD1 aligns across 9 bases. The CDR3 is made up of 15 amino acids. CDR1 MNHEY and CDR2 SVGEGT come from the germline V gene. J gave up 8 bases and V 6 bases, and 11 bases lay outside the gene matches.

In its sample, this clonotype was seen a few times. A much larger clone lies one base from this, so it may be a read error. The DNA for the CDR3 is TGTGCCAGCAGTTTGGGGCAGTACAATGAGCAGTACTTC. Its translation: CASSLGQYNEQYF. The genes are TRBV12-3 or TRBV12-4 and TRBJ2-1, with D possibly matching TRBD1 (5 bases). The end of the DNA aligns better with TRBJ2-7, so the J call may be wrong. The CDR3 has 13 residues.

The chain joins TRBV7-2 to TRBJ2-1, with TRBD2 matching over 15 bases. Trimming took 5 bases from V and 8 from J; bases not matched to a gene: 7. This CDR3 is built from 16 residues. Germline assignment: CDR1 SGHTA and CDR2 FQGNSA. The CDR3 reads CASSQGLAGGTDEQFF. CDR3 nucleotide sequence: TGTGCCAGCAGCCAAGGACTAGCGGGAGGGACCGATGAGCAGTTCTTC.

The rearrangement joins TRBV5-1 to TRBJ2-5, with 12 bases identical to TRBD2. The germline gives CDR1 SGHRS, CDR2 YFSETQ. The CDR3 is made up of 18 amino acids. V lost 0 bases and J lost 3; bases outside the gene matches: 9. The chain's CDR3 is CASSLVPSGGAGEETQYF. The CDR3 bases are TGCGCCAGCAGCTTGGTGCCTAGCGGGGGGGCCGGAGAAGAGACCCAGTACTTC.

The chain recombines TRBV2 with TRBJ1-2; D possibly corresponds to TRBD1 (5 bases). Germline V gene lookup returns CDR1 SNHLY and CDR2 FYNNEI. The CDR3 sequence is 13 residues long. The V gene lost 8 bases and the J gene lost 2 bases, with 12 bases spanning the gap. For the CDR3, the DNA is TGTGCCAGCGAAGGTGGGGGAAACTATGGCTACACCTTC. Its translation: CASEGGGNYGYTF. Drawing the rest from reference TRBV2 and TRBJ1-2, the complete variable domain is EPEVTQTPSHQVTQMGQEVILRCVPISNHLYFYWYRQILGQKVEFLVSFYNNEISEKSEIFDDQFSVERPDGSNFTLKIRSTKLEDSAMYFCASEGGGNYGYTFGSGTRLTVV.

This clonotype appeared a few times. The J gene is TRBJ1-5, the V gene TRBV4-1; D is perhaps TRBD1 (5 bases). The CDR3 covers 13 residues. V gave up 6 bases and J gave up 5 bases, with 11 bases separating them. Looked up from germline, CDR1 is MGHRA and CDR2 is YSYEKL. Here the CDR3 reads CASRLGTDQPQHF. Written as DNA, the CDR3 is TGCGCCAGCAGACTCGGGACCGATCAGCCCCAGCATTTT.

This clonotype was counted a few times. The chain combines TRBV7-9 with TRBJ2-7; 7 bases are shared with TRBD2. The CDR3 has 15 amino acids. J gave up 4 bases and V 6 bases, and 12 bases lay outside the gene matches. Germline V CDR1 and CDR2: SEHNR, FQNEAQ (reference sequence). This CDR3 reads CASSPVAAGFYEQYF. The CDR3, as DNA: TGTGCCAGCAGTCCTGTCGCAGCGGGGTTTTACGAGCAGTACTTC.

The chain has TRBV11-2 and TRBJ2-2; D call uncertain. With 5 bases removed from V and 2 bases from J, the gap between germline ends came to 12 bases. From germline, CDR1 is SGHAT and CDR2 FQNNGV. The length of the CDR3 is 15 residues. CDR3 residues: CASSLQNTNTGELFF. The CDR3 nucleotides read TGTGCCAGCAGCCTTCAAAACACTAACACCGGGGAGCTGTTTTTT.

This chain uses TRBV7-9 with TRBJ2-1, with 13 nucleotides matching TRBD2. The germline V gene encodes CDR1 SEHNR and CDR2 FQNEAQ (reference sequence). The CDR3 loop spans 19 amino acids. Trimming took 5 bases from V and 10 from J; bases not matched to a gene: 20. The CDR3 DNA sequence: TGTGCCAGCAGCCCTCCGGGACTAGCGGGATCCGCTGCGCCCTACGAGCAGTTCTTC. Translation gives CASSPPGLAGSAAPYEQFF.

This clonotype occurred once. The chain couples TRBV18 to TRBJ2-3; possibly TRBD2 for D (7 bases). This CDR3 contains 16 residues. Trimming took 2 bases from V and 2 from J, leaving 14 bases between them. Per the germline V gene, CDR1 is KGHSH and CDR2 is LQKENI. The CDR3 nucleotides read TGTGCCAGCTCACCAGTACGAGCGGGACACACAGATACGCAGTATTTT. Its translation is CASSPVRAGHTDTQYF.

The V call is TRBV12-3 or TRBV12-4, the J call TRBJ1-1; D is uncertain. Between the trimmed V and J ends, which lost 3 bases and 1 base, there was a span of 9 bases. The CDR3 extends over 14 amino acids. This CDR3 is CASSFGDRNTEAFF. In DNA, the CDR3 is TGTGCCAGCAGTTTCGGCGATAGGAACACTGAAGCTTTCTTT.

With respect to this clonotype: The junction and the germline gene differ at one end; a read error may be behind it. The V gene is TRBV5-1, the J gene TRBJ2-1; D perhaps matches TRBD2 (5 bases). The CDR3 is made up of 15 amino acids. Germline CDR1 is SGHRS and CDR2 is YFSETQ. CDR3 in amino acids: CASSLGSSSYNEQLF. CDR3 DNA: TGCGCCAGCAGCTTGGGGTCTAGCTCCTACAATGAGCAGTTATTC.

CDR3 sequence reads: CSVERRGGRTDTQYF. The CDR3 bases are TGCAGCGTTGAAAGGAGGGGGGGTCGAACAGATACGCAGTATTTT. The gene calls are TRBV29-1 and TRBJ2-3; a possible D gene is TRBD2 (7 bases). V lost 2 bases to trimming and J lost 3 bases, with 15 bases between them. CDR1 SQVTM and CDR2 ANQGSEA come from the germline V gene. This CDR3 has 15 residues.

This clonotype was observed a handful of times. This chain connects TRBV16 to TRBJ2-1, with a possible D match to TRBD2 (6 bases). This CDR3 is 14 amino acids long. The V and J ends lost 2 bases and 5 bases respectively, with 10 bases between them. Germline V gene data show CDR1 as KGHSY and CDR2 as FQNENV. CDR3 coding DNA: TGTGCCAGCAGCCAAGGGACTCTTAACAATGAGCAGTTCTTC. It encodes CASSQGTLNNEQFF.

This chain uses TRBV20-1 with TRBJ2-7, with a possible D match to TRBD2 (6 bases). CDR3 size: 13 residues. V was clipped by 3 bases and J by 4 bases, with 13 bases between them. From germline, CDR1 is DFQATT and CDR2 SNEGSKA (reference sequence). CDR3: CSASRDFQYEQYF. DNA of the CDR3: TGCAGTGCTAGCCGGGACTTCCAATACGAGCAGTACTTC.

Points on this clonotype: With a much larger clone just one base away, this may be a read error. The DNA of the CDR3 is TGTGCCAGCAGCCCCGGGACTAGCAGGGCCTACGAGCAGTACTTC. This sequence encodes CASSPGTSRAYEQYF. The J gene is TRBJ2-5, the V gene TRBV7-2; TRBD2 agrees at 9 bases. Gene TRBJ2-7 matches the end of the DNA better, so the J call may be wrong. The CDR3 is 15 residues long. The germline V gene has CDR1 SGHTA and CDR2 FQGNSA.

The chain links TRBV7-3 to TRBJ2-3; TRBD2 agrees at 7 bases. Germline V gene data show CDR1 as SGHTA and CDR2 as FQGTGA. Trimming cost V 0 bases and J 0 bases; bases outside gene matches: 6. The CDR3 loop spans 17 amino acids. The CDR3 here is CASSLTRGGSSTDTQYF. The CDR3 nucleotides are TGTGCCAGCAGCTTAACGAGGGGCGGGAGTAGCACAGATACGCAGTATTTT.